One T cell receptor beta chain is described in this entry. This clonotype was counted many times. It has no known antigen specificity. The sample holds no much larger clone one base away, and base qualities are not on file. For this chain, trimming is 3 bases at the V end and 5 bases at the J end, and the number of junction bases without a gene match is 15. CDR1 and CDR2 are drawn from the germline V gene: SGHVS, FNYEAQ. The CDR3 starts with the cysteine, ends with the phenylalanine, and has 18 residues. The DNA shown is the 54-base CDR3, in frame from base 1. The source of the sample is a study of T-cell memory formation after mild COVID-19 (TCRdb year 2021). Some background on the complete study: Most TCR sequence clusters were specific to one of the two donors. In a couple of donors, T-cell clones that expanded and contracted after mild COVID-19 were tracked by sequencing TCRalpha and TCRbeta repertoires over time. Two young, previously healthy adult volunteers made up the cohort, one male and one female. General study outcomes and caveats: Balanced CD4/CD8 phenotypes were observed for clones contracting from day 15 to 85, whereas a bias towards CD4+ was observed for a second wave of clones expanding from day 15 to 37. Whether the second-wave clones peaking on day 37 were SARS-CoV-2 specific was not confirmed. Contracting CD4+ clones were located mainly in the CM and EM memory subsets, whereas CD8+ clones were found to be enriched in EMRA. Some responding clones were detected in pre-infection memory, which suggested that pre-existing cross-reactive memory T cells had joined the SARS-CoV-2 response. The study covered only a couple of mild cases, and larger cohorts including severe cases with pre-infection samples were considered necessary.

The instrument was an Illumina NovaSeq 6000. Using 5'RACE with constant-segment primers, TCRalpha and TCRbeta cDNA libraries were constructed, with sample barcodes and unique molecular identifiers added in the process. Trizol reagent was used to extract RNA from every sample. The libraries were amplified in two PCR steps, and the second step added a second sample barcode and Illumina TruSeq adapters. The libraries were sequenced on an Illumina NovaSeq using 2 x 150 bp paired-end reads. The published analysis was carried out like this. The reads were demultiplexed and collapsed into UMI-guided consensus sequences using migec v1.2.7. Using mixcr v2.1.11, UMI consensuses were aligned to TRA and TRB V and J templates and then assembled into clonotypes. A clonotype was counted as expanded or contracted only when both edgeR and NoisET called the clonotype significant, with the noise models trained on biological replicates. For edgeR calls, the cutoffs were a false discovery rate-adjusted p below 0.01 and a log2 fold-change threshold of 1. As an exploratory analysis of dynamics, max-normalized trajectories of the 1000 most abundant clonotypes were examined with PCA combined with hierarchical clustering. Separately sequenced CD4+ and CD8+ repertoires were used to assign the CD4 or CD8 phenotype of responding clones. TCRdb cleaned the public reads at Q25 with fastp, built clones with MiXCR and kept in-frame beta chains. Rows merge per CDR3 protein into single entries with the most common DNA and genes. TCRdb, not the original authors, processed these V and J calls. In all, the sample holds about 340,000 distinct CDR3 sequences, and 10% to 15% of those were seen once. 20% to 25% of the sample rests with the top ten.

PBMCs were isolated by Ficoll-Paque density gradient centrifugation. This receptor was taken from a man younger than 30 who had mild COVID-19 (a few samples of this study predate the infection). The sample titles of this study are shuffled in the database, so cell type and time point are left out; the donor was told from shared clones. The V and J genes are TRBV7-6 and TRBJ2-1, with 8 junctional bases fitting TRBD2. The sequenced sample consisted of PBMCs or a T cell subset sorted from them (not recorded which). The base sequence is TGTGCCAGCAGCTTTATCCCCCAAGCGGGGGTTGCGCACAATGAGCAGTTCTTC. This gives the protein CASSFIPQAGVAHNEQFF. Extended through the reference TRBV7-6 and TRBJ2-1 proteins, this CDR3 yields the full variable domain: GAGVSQSPRYKVTKRGQDVALRCDPISGHVSLYWYRQALGQGPEFLTYFNYEAQQDKSGLPNDRFSAERPEGSISTLTIQRTEQRDSAMYRCASSFIPQAGVAHNEQFFGPGTRLTVL.